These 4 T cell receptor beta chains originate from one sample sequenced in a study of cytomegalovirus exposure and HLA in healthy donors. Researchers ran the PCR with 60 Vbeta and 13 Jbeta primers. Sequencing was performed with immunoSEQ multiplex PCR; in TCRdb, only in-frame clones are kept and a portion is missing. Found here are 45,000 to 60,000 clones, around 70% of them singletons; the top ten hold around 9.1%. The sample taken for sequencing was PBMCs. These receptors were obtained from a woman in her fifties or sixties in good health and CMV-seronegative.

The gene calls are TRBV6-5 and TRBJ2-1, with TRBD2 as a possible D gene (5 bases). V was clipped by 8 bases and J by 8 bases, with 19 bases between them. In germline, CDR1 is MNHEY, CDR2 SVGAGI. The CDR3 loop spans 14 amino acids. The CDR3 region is CASQFGRTSHEQFF. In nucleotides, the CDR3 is TGTGCCAGCCAATTTGGGCGGACTTCTCATGAGCAGTTCTTC.

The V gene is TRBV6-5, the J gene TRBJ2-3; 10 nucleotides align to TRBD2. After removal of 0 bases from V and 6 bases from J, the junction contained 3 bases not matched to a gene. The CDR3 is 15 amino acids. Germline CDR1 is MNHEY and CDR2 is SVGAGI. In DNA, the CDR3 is TGTGCCAGCAGTTACTCGGAGGGACTAGCGGATACGCAGTATTTT. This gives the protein CASSYSEGLADTQYF.

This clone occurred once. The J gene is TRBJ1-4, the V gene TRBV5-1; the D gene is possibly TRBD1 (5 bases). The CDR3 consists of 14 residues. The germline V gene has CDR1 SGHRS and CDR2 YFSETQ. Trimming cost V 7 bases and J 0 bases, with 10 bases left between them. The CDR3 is CASARAATNEKLFF. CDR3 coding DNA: TGCGCCAGCGCCAGGGCGGCAACTAATGAAAAACTGTTTTTT.

This chain's CDR3 is CASSLGLAGEINEQFF. In nucleotides, the CDR3 is TGTGCCAGCAGCCTGGGGCTAGCGGGAGAGATCAATGAGCAGTTCTTC. The chain couples TRBV5-4 to TRBJ2-1, with 10 positions matching TRBD2. After removal of 4 bases from V and 6 bases from J, the junction contained 10 bases not matched to a gene. The CDR3 runs to 16 residues. Germline V gene lookup returns CDR1 SGHNT and CDR2 YYREEE (reference sequence).